This T cell receptor (beta chain) derives from a study of beta chain features in type 1 diabetes. In the study overall: There was similarity between patients and healthy donors in age, gender and cell yields. General study points: cDNA-based sequencing might over-represent cells highly expressing TCR. No resolution was reached here on whether HLA type influences TCRB rearrangement.

The V segment lost 7 bases and the J segment 3 bases; nucleotides outside the gene matches: 1. This CDR3 spans 13 amino acids. Germline V lookup: CDR1 MNHEY, CDR2 SVGAGI. Expressed TCRB transcripts were sequenced because the isolated RNA had all been reverse transcribed beforehand. Assay: immunoSEQ multiplex PCR; the TCRdb copy retains only in-frame clones and omits some. The sample holds about 260,000 clones, 68% seen once. The authors took one heparinised blood draw, averaging about 120 mL, from each donor. In regard to this clone: What it binds is not known.

This receptor was obtained from a young man in good health. Sequencing input: naive CD4+ T cells from blood. The V and J genes are TRBV6-5 and TRBJ2-3; the match to TRBD2 covers 10 bases. As DNA, the CDR3 is TGTGCCAGCAAAGCGGGAGGGACAGATACGCAGTATTTT. It encodes CASKAGGTDTQYF.